These 28 T cell receptor beta chains were all obtained from the same sample, sequenced in a study of regulatory T cells in long-lasting Graves disease. As for time point: persistent/refractory GD, antithyroid drugs over 5 years with positive TRAb. RNA from PBMCs was the source of the TCR library. Building the TCR beta libraries relied on iRepertoire HTBI primers, and CDR3 regions underwent Arm-PCR. TCRdb independently ran MiXCR on the multiplex PCR reads; one entry per CDR3 protein. The data hold roughly 500,000 distinct CDR3 sequences, with under 25% observed a single time. Sequencing was performed on peripheral blood mononuclear cells (PBMCs), taken when the disease was refractory, from a patient treated with antithyroid drugs. These receptors originate from a female donor with Graves disease.

This clonotype was seen many times. CDR3 in DNA: TGCGCCAGCAGTGATCCGGGGGGCGAGGATGAAAAACTGTTTTTT. Protein sequence: CASSDPGGEDEKLFF. The rearrangement links TRBV10-2 to TRBJ1-4, with D perhaps TRBD1 (6 bases). The germline V gene has CDR1 WSHSY and CDR2 SAAADI. The CDR3 spans 15 residues. Trimming left V 3 bases short and J 6 bases short, with 14 bases between.

To note about this clonotype: Here the CDR3 omits its conserved ending phenylalanine or tryptophan, so a read error is the likely source. CDR3 loop: CASSLQGEGGEAFL. The CDR3 bases are TGTGCCAGCAGCTTACAGGGGGAAGGAGGTGAAGCTTTCCTT. V usage is TRBV12-3 or TRBV12-4 and J usage is TRBJ1-1; TRBD1 matches 8 bases. With 6 bases clipped from V and 7 bases from J, the junction kept 10 bases outside the gene matches. The CDR3 runs to 14 residues.

This clonotype was counted a few times. The rearrangement links TRBV5-1 to TRBJ1-1; possibly TRBD1 for D (6 bases). The CDR3 length is 18 residues. With 0 bases removed from V and 2 bases from J, the gap between germline ends came to 20 bases. CDR1 is SGHRS, CDR2 YFSETQ, per germline. CDR3 in amino acids: CASSLGGWTDRPNTEAFF. CDR3 nucleotide sequence: TGCGCCAGCAGCTTGGGGGGGTGGACTGACAGGCCTAACACTGAAGCTTTCTTT.

This clonotype has a handful of counts. The chain employs TRBV30 and TRBJ2-5; 8 bases are shared with TRBD1. Per germline, CDR1 GTSNPN and CDR2 SVGIG (reference sequence). V dropped 0 bases and J dropped 2; count of bases not matched to a gene: 8. The CDR3 is made up of 16 amino acids. CDR3 residues: CAWSVGWDRSQETQYF. The CDR3 DNA sequence: TGTGCCTGGAGTGTAGGCTGGGACAGGTCTCAAGAGACCCAGTACTTC.

This clonotype appeared many times. The chain links TRBV7-2 to TRBJ2-5; no firm D call. V was trimmed by 1 base and J by 0 bases, leaving 9 bases between them. Germline CDR1 is SGHTA and CDR2 is FQGNSA. The CDR3 runs 15 residues. The CDR3 region is CASSLGGGHQETQYF. In nucleotides, the CDR3 is TGTGCCAGCAGCTTAGGCGGTGGGCACCAAGAGACCCAGTACTTC.

This clonotype has at least ten counts. The V call is TRBV28, the J call TRBJ2-5; D not resolved. The CDR3 has 14 amino acids. Per the germline V gene, CDR1 is MDHEN and CDR2 is SYDVKM. Trimming pared 6 bases from V and 1 base from J, leaving 12 bases between. In DNA, the CDR3 is TGTGCCAGCAGCCCCCGGCAGCTCCAAGAGACCCAGTACTTC. This translates into CASSPRQLQETQYF.

This clonotype was picked up many times. The rearrangement uses TRBV12-3 or TRBV12-4 and TRBJ1-5; D is ambiguous. V lost 6 bases to trimming and J lost 0 bases, with 9 bases between them. This CDR3 is 14 amino acids long. Here the CDR3 reads CASSKSDSNQPQHF. In DNA, the CDR3 is TGTGCCAGCAGCAAATCCGATAGCAATCAGCCCCAGCATTTT.

This clonotype was seen a handful of times. The J gene is TRBJ2-7, the V gene TRBV5-1; no firm D call. This CDR3 region has 14 residues. The germline V gene encodes CDR1 SGHRS and CDR2 YFSETQ. V was shortened by 4 bases and J by 1 base, with 12 bases between the two germline ends. CDR3 region: CASSLTTLSYEQYF. In DNA, the CDR3 is TGCGCCAGCAGCCTCACGACACTTTCCTACGAGCAGTACTTC.

This clonotype was observed at least ten times. This rearrangement joins TRBV10-2 to TRBJ2-4; 11 positions match TRBD2. The CDR3 is 17 amino acids. V was pared by 3 bases and J by 4 bases, with 8 bases of the junction left unmatched. Germline V gives CDR1 WSHSY, CDR2 SAAADI. The CDR3 sequence: CASSDVARTSGKNIQYF. The CDR3 DNA is TGCGCCAGCAGTGATGTAGCCCGGACTAGCGGGAAAAACATTCAGTACTTC.

The rearrangement uses TRBV6-2 or TRBV6-3 and TRBJ2-2, with 9 bases lining up with TRBD2. CDR1 MNHEY and CDR2 SVGEGT come from the germline V gene. The J segment lost 7 bases and the V segment lost 0 bases, leaving 12 bases of the junction unmatched. CDR3 length: 18 residues. Here the CDR3 reads CASSYSISGRLKDGELFF. DNA for the CDR3: TGTGCCAGCAGTTACTCGATCAGCGGGAGGCTAAAGGACGGGGAGCTGTTTTTT.

This clonotype showed up many times. This chain links TRBV29-1 with TRBJ2-7, with no clear D. This CDR3 region has 11 residues. The germline gives CDR1 SQVTM, CDR2 ANQGSEA. V was trimmed by 0 bases and J by 4 bases, leaving 4 bases between them. CDR3: CSVEDRYEQYF. CDR3 in DNA: TGCAGCGTTGAAGATCGGTACGAGCAGTACTTC.

DNA of the CDR3: TGTGCCAGTAGTGTAGCTCCCTCCTACGAGCAGTACTTC. Protein product: CASSVAPSYEQYF. V gene TRBV19 combines with J gene TRBJ2-7; D gene ambiguous. CDR1 and CDR2 from the germline V gene are LNHDA and SQIVND (reference sequence). The CDR3 length is 13 residues. Trimming removed 5 bases at V and 0 bases at J, with 8 bases between.

This clonotype is a singleton in its sample. The chain is built from TRBV29-1 and TRBJ2-1; D is perhaps TRBD2 (5 bases). The CDR3 spans 16 residues. Trimming pared 0 bases from V and 4 bases from J, leaving 16 bases between. CDR1 and CDR2 from the germline V gene are SQVTM and ANQGSEA. As DNA, the CDR3 is TGCAGCGTTGAAGATTTGCGGGTCGCCGGGTACAATGAGCAGTTCTTC. This sequence encodes CSVEDLRVAGYNEQFF.

Ten or more counts support this clonotype. The rearrangement links TRBV2 to TRBJ1-1; 8 bases align to TRBD1. Looked up from germline, CDR1 is SNHLY and CDR2 is FYNNEI. Trimming at V came to 5 bases and at J to 10 bases, leaving 9 bases not matched to a gene. The CDR3 sequence is 13 residues long. CDR3 in amino acids: CASSFGQGRGAFF. CDR3 sequence (DNA): TGTGCCAGCAGTTTTGGACAGGGCCGCGGAGCTTTCTTT.

This clonotype was observed at least ten times. CDR3: CASSLGPGQDQPQHF. CDR3 nucleotides: TGTGCCAGCAGTTTGGGACCCGGTCAGGATCAGCCCCAGCATTTT. The rearrangement joins TRBV28 to TRBJ1-5; tentatively, D is TRBD1 (5 bases). CDR1 is MDHEN and CDR2 is SYDVKM in the germline V gene. Between the trimmed V and J ends, which lost 3 bases and 5 bases, there was a span of 14 bases. This CDR3 spans 15 amino acids.

This clonotype is a singleton in its sample. The V and J genes are TRBV5-4 and TRBJ2-3; weak D call: TRBD1 (5 bases). This CDR3 spans 14 amino acids. V was pared by 0 bases and J by 4 bases, with 9 bases between. Per the germline V gene, CDR1 is SGHNT and CDR2 is YYREEE (reference sequence). The CDR3 is CASSLDLGADTQYF. As DNA, the CDR3 is TGTGCCAGCAGCTTGGACTTAGGGGCAGATACGCAGTATTTT.

The chain recombines TRBV10-3 with TRBJ1-5; possibly TRBD1 for D (6 bases). Germline CDR1 reads ENHRY; CDR2 reads SYGVKD. There are 16 residues in the CDR3. Trimming removed 1 base from V and 7 bases from J, with 17 bases in between. CDR3 DNA sequence: TGTGCCATCAGTGAGTTCCCAGGGGCGGTAGGACAGCCCCAGCATTTT. Amino acids: CAISEFPGAVGQPQHF.

Remarks on this clonotype: This clone may be a read error of a much larger clone one base away. The chain is built from TRBV28 and TRBJ2-5, with D possibly being TRBD2 (6 bases). This CDR3 is built from 14 residues. Germline V gene data show CDR1 as MDHEN and CDR2 as SYDVKM. V lost 7 bases and J lost 7, with 19 bases in between. The CDR3 region is CASTGGGSDRTQYF. The CDR3 bases are TGTGCCAGCACCGGTGGAGGGAGCGATAGGACCCAGTACTTC. Full variable domain (rest looked up from reference TRBV28 and TRBJ2-5): DVKVTQSSRYLVKRTGEKVFLECVQDMDHENMFWYRQDPGLGLRLIYFSYDVKMKEKGDIPEGYSVSREKKERFSLILESASTNQTSMYLCASTGGGSDRTQYFGPGTRLLVL.

This clonotype was counted a few times. The chain has TRBV7-9 and TRBJ2-7, with a tentative D call TRBD1 (5 bases). Trimming cost V 8 bases and J 3 bases, with 11 bases left between them. This CDR3 region has 12 residues. The germline V gene has CDR1 SEHNR and CDR2 FQNEAQ (reference sequence). CDR3 sequence reads: CASGIQGYEQYF. For the CDR3, the DNA is TGTGCCAGCGGCATCCAGGGCTACGAGCAGTACTTC.

The J gene is TRBJ2-1, the V gene TRBV19; D call uncertain. CDR3 length equals 11 residues. The V end was cut by 8 bases, the J end by 4 bases, with 6 bases between. The germline gives CDR1 LNHDA, CDR2 SQIVND (reference sequence). The CDR3 nucleotides read TGTGCCAGTGGTGTATACAATGAGCAGTTCTTC. This gives the protein CASGVYNEQFF.

At least ten counts were recorded for this clonotype. This chain joins TRBV14 and TRBJ1-1; no firm D call. Deletions cut 5 bases from V and 4 bases from J, with 11 bases between. This CDR3 has 13 amino acids. Germline-derived CDR1 and CDR2 are SGHDN and FVKESK. The CDR3 sequence is CASSSTMGTEAFF. DNA of the CDR3: TGTGCCAGCAGCTCAACTATGGGCACTGAAGCTTTCTTT. The whole variable domain, filled in from reference TRBV14 and TRBJ1-1, reads EAGVTQFPSHSVIEKGQTVTLRCDPISGHDNLYWYRRVMGKEIKFLLHFVKESKQDESGMPNNRFLAERTGGTYSTLKVQPAELEDSGVYFCASSSTMGTEAFFGQGTRLTVV.

This chain links TRBV12-3 or TRBV12-4 with TRBJ1-5; maybe TRBD1 (6 bases). CDR3 length: 14 residues. V was cut by 8 bases and J by 5 bases, with 16 bases left in between. The CDR3 DNA sequence: TGTGCCAGCTCAGCAACTCAGGGGCATCAGCCCCAGCATTTT. This encodes CASSATQGHQPQHF.

The sample holds many counts of this clonotype. V is TRBV28 and J is TRBJ2-2, with TRBD1 matching 7 bases. Germline V gives CDR1 MDHEN, CDR2 SYDVKM. The CDR3 contains 14 residues. Trimming took 5 bases from V and 4 from J; bases not matched to a gene: 4. This CDR3 reads CASSGQVPTGELFF. In DNA, the CDR3 is TGTGCCAGCAGTGGACAGGTCCCCACCGGGGAGCTGTTTTTT.

This clonotype was recorded many times. The chain recombines TRBV28 with TRBJ2-2; the D gene is possibly TRBD1 (5 bases). Per germline, CDR1 MDHEN and CDR2 SYDVKM. The CDR3 loop spans 15 amino acids. V was clipped by 3 bases and J by 5 bases, with 13 bases between them. The DNA for the CDR3 is TGTGCCAGCAGTTTCCAGGGAAGTGGGACCGGGGAGCTGTTTTTT. This codes for CASSFQGSGTGELFF.

This clonotype was observed at least ten times. The chain has TRBV28 and TRBJ1-5; no clear D gene. The germline CDR1 and CDR2 sequences are MDHEN and SYDVKM. CDR3 size: 14 residues. The V end was cut by 6 bases, the J end by 2 bases, with 11 bases between. The CDR3 loop reads CASRDLDRNQPQHF. As DNA, the CDR3 is TGTGCCAGCAGGGACTTGGACCGCAATCAGCCCCAGCATTTT.

This clonotype was counted only a few times. J is TRBJ2-1 and V is TRBV7-2; unclear D gene. The V and J ends lost 6 bases and 8 bases respectively, with 20 bases between them. The CDR3 is made up of 15 amino acids. The germline V gene encodes CDR1 SGHTA and CDR2 FQGNSA. CDR3 sequence (DNA): TGTGCCAGCAGGGGCGGTCTGGGGTCACAATATGAGCAGTTCTTC. It is translated as CASRGGLGSQYEQFF.

A few counts support this clonotype. The genes are TRBV7-2 and TRBJ1-6; 7 bases align to TRBD1. The CDR3 is 16 amino acids. Trimming at V came to 4 bases and at J to 8 bases, leaving 11 bases not matched to a gene. CDR1 and CDR2 (germline): SGHTA, FQGNSA. This CDR3 reads CASSSPGTAWYSPLHF. The CDR3 bases are TGTGCCAGCAGCTCACCCGGGACAGCCTGGTATTCACCCCTCCACTTT. The full variable domain, rest sourced from reference TRBV7-2 and TRBJ1-6, is GAGVSQSPSNKVTEKGKDVELRCDPISGHTALYWYRQSLGQGLEFLIYFQGNSAPDKSGLPSDRFSAERTGGSVSTLTIQRTQQEDSAVYLCASSSPGTAWYSPLHFGNGTRLTVT.

The J gene is TRBJ1-1, the V gene TRBV28, with D possibly matching TRBD1 (6 bases). The V end lost 4 bases, the J end lost 0 bases, and 12 bases lay between the germline ends. Germline assignment: CDR1 MDHEN and CDR2 SYDVKM. This CDR3 region has 15 residues. The CDR3 spells CASSSVGGMNTEAFF. The CDR3 coding sequence is TGTGCCAGCAGTTCTGTAGGGGGGATGAACACTGAAGCTTTCTTT.